The rows below give T cell receptor beta chains drawn from one sample of a study of blood T cell repertoires in COVID-19. This table comes from immunoSEQ multiplex PCR, and its TCRdb copy is limited to in-frame clones, with some not included. Here the sample spans a few hundred thousand clones, roughly 84% being singletons. Input material: PBMCs or T cells enriched from blood (not recorded which). The receptors here all came from a woman aged 30 to 39 who had recovered from COVID-19. Both conserved end residues are part of each CDR3. Each record gives: J gene, D gene, clone size, V gene, CDR3 DNA, CDR3 protein. The D gene is left open where the match is weak. Clone size appears in some rows only: once, few, many, or a class for an expanded clone.

J: TRBJ2-7; D: TRBD2; size: NA; V: TRBV3-1/TRBV3-2; DNA: TGTGCCAGCAGCGGAGGGACTAGCGGGGCTTACGAGCAGTACTTC; CDR3: CASSGGTSGAYEQYF
J: TRBJ2-3; D: NA; size: NA; V: TRBV19; DNA: TGTGCCAGTAGTGTTAAGGGGGACACAGATACGCAGTATTTT; CDR3: CASSVKGDTDTQYF
J: TRBJ2-7; D: TRBD1; size: NA; V: TRBV7-8; DNA: TGTGCCAGCAACAAAGGGACAGGGTCATACGAGCAGTACTTC; CDR3: CASNKGTGSYEQYF
J: TRBJ2-3; D: TRBD1; size: NA; V: TRBV18; DNA: TGTGCCAGCTCAGAAGGGACAGGCATTAGCACAGATACGCAGTATTTT; CDR3: CASSEGTGISTDTQYF
J: TRBJ2-7; D: TRBD1; size: NA; V: TRBV6-5; DNA: TGTGCCAGCAGTCGGCAACAGGGGGCGTACGAGCAGTACTTC; CDR3: CASSRQQGAYEQYF
J: TRBJ2-7; D: NA; size: NA; V: TRBV6-5; DNA: TGTGCCAGCAGTTACTCATCGAACAGATACTACGAGCAGTACTTC; CDR3: CASSYSSNRYYEQYF
J: TRBJ1-5; D: TRBD1; size: NA; V: TRBV7-2; DNA: TGTGCCAGCAGCCCTCCTCGGACAGGGAATCAGCCCCAGCATTTT; CDR3: CASSPPRTGNQPQHF
J: TRBJ1-1; D: NA; size: NA; V: TRBV9; DNA: TGTGCCAGCAGCGTAGGTCCGGGAGCAAACACTGAAGCTTTCTTT; CDR3: CASSVGPGANTEAFF
J: TRBJ1-3; D: NA; size: NA; V: TRBV9; DNA: TGTGCCAGCAGCCCCGGACTTTCTGGAAACACCATATATTTT; CDR3: CASSPGLSGNTIYF
J: TRBJ1-3; D: NA; size: NA; V: TRBV7-6; DNA: TGTGCCAGCAGCTTAGGGGCAGGGGCCTCTGGAAACACCATATATTTT; CDR3: CASSLGAGASGNTIYF
J: TRBJ2-7; D: NA; size: few; V: TRBV5-1; DNA: TGCGCCAGCAGCTTGGGACACAATCTCTACGAGGAGCAGTACTTC; CDR3: CASSLGHNLYEEQYF
J: TRBJ2-1; D: NA; size: NA; V: TRBV7-7; DNA: TGTGCTAGCAGCCCACCGTGGAGCTCCTACAATGAGCAGTTCTTC; CDR3: CASSPPWSSYNEQFF
J: TRBJ1-1; D: NA; size: NA; V: TRBV21-1; DNA: TGTGCCAGCGGAGGAGGCGGCACTGAAGCTTTCTTT; CDR3: CASGGGGTEAFF
J: TRBJ2-1; D: TRBD2; size: NA; V: TRBV9; DNA: TGTGCCAGCAGCGGAGCGGGAGGGAGTGATGAGCAGTTCTTC; CDR3: CASSGAGGSDEQFF
J: TRBJ1-1; D: NA; size: NA; V: TRBV5-1; DNA: TGCGCCAACCAGACAGGTCCGAACACTGAAGCTTTCTTT; CDR3: CANQTGPNTEAFF
J: TRBJ2-1; D: TRBD2; size: once; V: TRBV5-1; DNA: TGCGCCAGCAGCCCGATGGCTAGCGGGGACAATGAGCAGTTCTTC; CDR3: CASSPMASGDNEQFF
J: TRBJ2-3; D: NA; size: NA; V: TRBV2; DNA: TGTGCCAGCAGTGAATGGGGCGGGGGCCTCACAGATACGCAGTATTTT; CDR3: CASSEWGGGLTDTQYF
J: TRBJ2-3; D: TRBD1; size: once; V: TRBV5-1; DNA: TGCGCCAGCGCCTCGGGACAGAGTTTCACAGATACGCAGTATTTT; CDR3: CASASGQSFTDTQYF
J: TRBJ1-2; D: NA; size: few; V: TRBV5-6; DNA: TGTGCCAGCAGCTTTCCGGAGAACTATGGCTACACCTTC; CDR3: CASSFPENYGYTF
J: TRBJ1-1; D: NA; size: NA; V: TRBV29-1; DNA: TGCAGCGGACAGGAGTATCGGGACAACATCATGAACACTGAAGCTTTCTTT; CDR3: CSGQEYRDNIMNTEAFF
J: TRBJ1-3; D: NA; size: few; V: TRBV29-1; DNA: TGCAGCGTTGAGGAGGGCTCTGGAAACACCATATATTTT; CDR3: CSVEEGSGNTIYF
J: TRBJ1-2; D: NA; size: NA; V: TRBV6-5; DNA: TGTGCCAGCAGTTACAGGGGTAGAGGCTACACCTTC; CDR3: CASSYRGRGYTF
J: TRBJ1-6; D: NA; size: NA; V: TRBV25-1; DNA: TGTGCCAGCAGTGAATACCCAGATTCACCCCTCCACTTT; CDR3: CASSEYPDSPLHF
J: TRBJ1-4; D: NA; size: NA; V: TRBV2; DNA: TGTGCCAGCAAGAAACGGGGGGAAAAACTGTTTTTT; CDR3: CASKKRGEKLFF
J: TRBJ2-1; D: TRBD2; size: NA; V: TRBV5-1; DNA: TGCGCCAGCAGCCCGGCGGGGCGGGGGGGCAACAATGAGCAGTTCTTC; CDR3: CASSPAGRGGNNEQFF
J: TRBJ2-7; D: NA; size: NA; V: TRBV5-5; DNA: TGTGCCAGCAGCTTGGGCGCCAAAACCTACGAGCAGTACTTC; CDR3: CASSLGAKTYEQYF
J: TRBJ2-1; D: TRBD2; size: NA; V: TRBV3-1/TRBV3-2; DNA: TGTGCCAGCAGCCAAGACGGACTAGCGGGGAGGGAGCAGTTCTTC; CDR3: CASSQDGLAGREQFF
J: TRBJ2-7; D: NA; size: NA; V: TRBV7-9; DNA: TGTGCCAGCAGCTTAGATTTTCTCGTCTACGAGCAGTACTTC; CDR3: CASSLDFLVYEQYF
J: TRBJ2-7; D: NA; size: NA; V: TRBV5-1; DNA: TGCGCCAGCAGCCCGGGAGGGACAGTTTCCTACGAGCAGTACTTC; CDR3: CASSPGGTVSYEQYF
J: TRBJ2-1; D: TRBD1; size: NA; V: TRBV28; DNA: TGTGCCAGCAGTTTAGGACAGGTTGGGAATGAGCAGTTCTTC; CDR3: CASSLGQVGNEQFF
J: TRBJ2-2; D: NA; size: NA; V: TRBV5-1; DNA: TGCGCCAGCAGCTTGGGGGGCCGCTCCACCGGGGAGCTGTTTTTT; CDR3: CASSLGGRSTGELFF
J: TRBJ1-1; D: TRBD1; size: NA; V: TRBV29-1; DNA: TGCAGCGGGGGGACAGGGATCACTGAAGCTTTCTTT; CDR3: CSGGTGITEAFF
J: TRBJ2-2; D: TRBD2; size: NA; V: TRBV27; DNA: TGTGCCAGCAGTTTACTAGCGGGTAACACCGGGGAGCTGTTTTTT; CDR3: CASSLLAGNTGELFF
J: TRBJ2-3; D: NA; size: NA; V: TRBV9; DNA: TGTGCCAGCAGCATACAACAGGGAACCGATACGCAGTATTTT; CDR3: CASSIQQGTDTQYF
J: TRBJ2-1; D: NA; size: NA; V: TRBV5-1; DNA: TGCGCCAGCAGTCTCGTTACCACGGGGTCAGACAATGAGCAGTTCTTC; CDR3: CASSLVTTGSDNEQFF
J: TRBJ1-1; D: NA; size: NA; V: TRBV14; DNA: TGTGCCAGCAGCCCTCCGGGAAGTATCAACACTGAAGCTTTCTTT; CDR3: CASSPPGSINTEAFF
J: TRBJ2-3; D: NA; size: once; V: TRBV18; DNA: TGTGCCAGCTCACCGGTTACGCAGGGTCCAGATACGCAGTATTTT; CDR3: CASSPVTQGPDTQYF
J: TRBJ2-3; D: NA; size: NA; V: TRBV5-1; DNA: TGCGCCAGCAGCCTAGCTAGCGATCCGCAGTATTTT; CDR3: CASSLASDPQYF
J: TRBJ1-2; D: NA; size: NA; V: TRBV7-2; DNA: TGTGCCAGCAGCTTAGGAGGGTTGGAAGGCTACACCTTC; CDR3: CASSLGGLEGYTF
J: TRBJ2-1; D: TRBD2; size: NA; V: TRBV5-1; DNA: TGCGCCAGCAGCTCGGGACTAGCGGGAGTTGGGAGCTCCTACAATGAGCAGTTCTTC; CDR3: CASSSGLAGVGSSYNEQFF
J: TRBJ1-1; D: NA; size: NA; V: TRBV7-9; DNA: TGTGCCAGCAGCTTACCCATGGAGGGTGAAGCTTTCTTT; CDR3: CASSLPMEGEAFF
J: TRBJ2-7; D: TRBD2; size: NA; V: TRBV7-8; DNA: TGTGCCAGCAGCTTAGACGGAGCGGGGGGCTACGAGCAGTACTTC; CDR3: CASSLDGAGGYEQYF
J: TRBJ2-3; D: NA; size: NA; V: TRBV12-5; DNA: TGTGCTAGTGGTTTGTTCCAGGGTGTGAGAGATACGCAGTATTTT; CDR3: CASGLFQGVRDTQYF
J: TRBJ2-2; D: NA; size: few; V: TRBV30; DNA: TGTGCCTGGAGTCAAGGACTGTTATCGAACACCGGGGAGCTGTTTTTT; CDR3: CAWSQGLLSNTGELFF
J: TRBJ2-2; D: TRBD2; size: many; V: TRBV19; DNA: TGTGCCAGTAGTATAAGAGCTGGCGGACTAGCGGGAGCCACGAACACCGGGGAGCTGTTTTTT; CDR3: CASSIRAGGLAGATNTGELFF
J: TRBJ1-1; D: NA; size: NA; V: TRBV19; DNA: TGTGCCAGTAGCCCAGGGGCTCAGACTGAAGCTTTCTTT; CDR3: CASSPGAQTEAFF
J: TRBJ1-4; D: NA; size: NA; V: TRBV5-1; DNA: TGCGCCAGCAGCTTGGGAGTCGGAACTAATGAAAAACTGTTTTTT; CDR3: CASSLGVGTNEKLFF
J: TRBJ2-7; D: NA; size: NA; V: TRBV18; DNA: TGTGCCAGCTCACCCCGGGACAACTCTAAAGAGCAGTACTTC; CDR3: CASSPRDNSKEQYF
J: TRBJ2-3; D: NA; size: NA; V: TRBV13; DNA: TGTGCCAGCAGTCGAACTAGCACAGATACGCAGTATTTT; CDR3: CASSRTSTDTQYF
J: TRBJ1-3; D: NA; size: NA; V: TRBV9; DNA: TGTGCCAGCAGCGGGGAAGGACAGCTCTCTGGAAACACCATATATTTT; CDR3: CASSGEGQLSGNTIYF
J: TRBJ1-1; D: TRBD1; size: once; V: TRBV27; DNA: TGTGCCAGCAGTTTTAGACAGGGGAGGACTGAAGCTTTCTTT; CDR3: CASSFRQGRTEAFF
J: TRBJ2-4; D: TRBD2; size: NA; V: TRBV28; DNA: TGTGCCAGCAACCCCTCGCCTAGCGGGAGAGGGTACATTCAGTACTTC; CDR3: CASNPSPSGRGYIQYF
J: TRBJ2-2; D: NA; size: NA; V: TRBV28; DNA: TGTGCCAGCAGACAATACACCGGGGAGCTGTTTTTT; CDR3: CASRQYTGELFF
J: TRBJ2-1; D: TRBD2; size: NA; V: TRBV24-1; DNA: TGTGCCACCAGTGAGGGACTAGCTCAGAGCAATGAGCAGTTCTTC; CDR3: CATSEGLAQSNEQFF
J: TRBJ2-7; D: TRBD1; size: NA; V: TRBV9; DNA: TGTGCCAGCAGCGCCGGGACAGGAGGCTACGAGCAGTACTTC; CDR3: CASSAGTGGYEQYF